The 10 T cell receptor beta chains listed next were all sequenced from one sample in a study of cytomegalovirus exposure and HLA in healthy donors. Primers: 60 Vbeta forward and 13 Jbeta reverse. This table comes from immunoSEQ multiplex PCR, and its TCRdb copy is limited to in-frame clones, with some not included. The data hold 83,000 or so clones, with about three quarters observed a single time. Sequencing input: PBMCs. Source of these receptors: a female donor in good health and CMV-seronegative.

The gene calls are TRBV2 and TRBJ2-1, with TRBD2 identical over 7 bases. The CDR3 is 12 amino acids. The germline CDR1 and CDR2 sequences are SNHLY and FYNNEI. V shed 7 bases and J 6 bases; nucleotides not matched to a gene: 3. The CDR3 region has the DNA TGTGCCAGCAAAGCGGGGTTCAATGAGCAGTTCTTC. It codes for CASKAGFNEQFF. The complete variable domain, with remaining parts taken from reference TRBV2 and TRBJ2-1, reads EPEVTQTPSHQVTQMGQEVILRCVPISNHLYFYWYRQILGQKVEFLVSFYNNEISEKSEIFDDQFSVERPDGSNFTLKIRSTKLEDSAMYFCASKAGFNEQFFGPGTRLTVL.

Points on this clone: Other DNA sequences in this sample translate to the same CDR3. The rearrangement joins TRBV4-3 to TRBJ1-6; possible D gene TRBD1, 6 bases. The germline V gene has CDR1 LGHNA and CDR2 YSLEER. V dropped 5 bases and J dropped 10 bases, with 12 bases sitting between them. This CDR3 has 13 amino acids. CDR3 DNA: TGCGCCAGCAGCTCCGGACAGAGCTCACCCCTCCACTTT. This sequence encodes CASSSGQSSPLHF.

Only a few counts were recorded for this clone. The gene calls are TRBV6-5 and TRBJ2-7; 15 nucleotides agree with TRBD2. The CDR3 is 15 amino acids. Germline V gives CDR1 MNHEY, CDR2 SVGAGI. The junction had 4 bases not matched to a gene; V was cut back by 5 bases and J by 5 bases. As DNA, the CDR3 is TGTGCCAGCAGTGGACTAGCGGGAGGGTACCACGAGCAGTACTTC. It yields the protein CASSGLAGGYHEQYF.

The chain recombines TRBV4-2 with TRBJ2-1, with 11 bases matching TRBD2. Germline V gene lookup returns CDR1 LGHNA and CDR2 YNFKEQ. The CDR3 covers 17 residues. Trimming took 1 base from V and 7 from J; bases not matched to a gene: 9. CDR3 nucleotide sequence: TGTGCCAGCAGCCAAGTCTCGCGTAGCGGGGGGGCAAATGAGCAGTTCTTC. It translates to CASSQVSRSGGANEQFF.

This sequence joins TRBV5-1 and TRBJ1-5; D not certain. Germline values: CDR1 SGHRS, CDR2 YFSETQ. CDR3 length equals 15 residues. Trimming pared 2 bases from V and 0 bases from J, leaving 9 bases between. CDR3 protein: CASSFGVGSNQPQHF. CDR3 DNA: TGCGCCAGCAGCTTCGGGGTAGGTAGCAATCAGCCCCAGCATTTT.

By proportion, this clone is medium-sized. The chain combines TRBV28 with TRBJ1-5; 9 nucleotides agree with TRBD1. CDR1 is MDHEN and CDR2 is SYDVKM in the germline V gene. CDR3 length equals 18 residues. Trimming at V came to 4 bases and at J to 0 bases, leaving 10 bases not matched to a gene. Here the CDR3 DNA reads TGTGCCAGCAGTTGGGGCTCCGGGACAGGGCATAGCAATCAGCCCCAGCATTTT. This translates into CASSWGSGTGHSNQPQHF.

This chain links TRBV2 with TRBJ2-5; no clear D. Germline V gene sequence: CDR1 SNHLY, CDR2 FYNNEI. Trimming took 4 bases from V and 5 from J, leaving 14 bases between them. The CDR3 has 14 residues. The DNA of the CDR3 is TGTGCCAGCAGTGGTTCAGATGCGGCGGAGACCCAGTACTTC. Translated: CASSGSDAAETQYF.

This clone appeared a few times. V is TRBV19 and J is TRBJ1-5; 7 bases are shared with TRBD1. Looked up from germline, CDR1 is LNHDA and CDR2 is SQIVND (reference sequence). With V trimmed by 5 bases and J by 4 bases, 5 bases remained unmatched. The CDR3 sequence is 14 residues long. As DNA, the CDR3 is TGTGCCAGTAGTCGCCGGGACAGTAATCAGCCCCAGCATTTT. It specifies CASSRRDSNQPQHF.

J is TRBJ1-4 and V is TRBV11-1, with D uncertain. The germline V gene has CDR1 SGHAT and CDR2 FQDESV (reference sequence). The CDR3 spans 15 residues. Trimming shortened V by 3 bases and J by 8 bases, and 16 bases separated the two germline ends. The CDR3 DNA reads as TGTGCCAGCAGCTTCAGTGACTCATCAAGGGAAAAACTGTTTTTT. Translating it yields CASSFSDSSREKLFF.

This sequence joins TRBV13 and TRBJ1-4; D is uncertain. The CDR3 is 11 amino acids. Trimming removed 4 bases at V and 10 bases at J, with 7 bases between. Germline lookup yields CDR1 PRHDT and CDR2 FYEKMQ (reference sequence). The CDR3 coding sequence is TGTGCCAGCAGCTCCCGAGGAAAACTGTTTTTT. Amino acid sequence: CASSSRGKLFF.